A selection of T cell receptor beta chains follows, all from one sample in a study of shared clonotypes between healthy human individuals. Sequencing was performed with immunoSEQ multiplex PCR; in TCRdb, only in-frame clones are kept and a portion is missing. The data contain hundreds of thousands of clones, around 90% of them singletons. Sequencing was performed on naive CD8+ T cells sorted from blood. The source of these receptors is a young man in good health. Both conserved end residues are part of each CDR3.

V gene: TRBV28
J gene: TRBJ2-1
CDR3 protein: CASSPRTRNYNEQFF

V gene: TRBV7-9
J gene: TRBJ2-1
CDR3 protein: CASTDPSSYNEQFF

V gene: TRBV27
J gene: TRBJ1-2
CDR3 protein: CASSATGIAGHGYTF

V gene: TRBV7-9
J gene: TRBJ2-7
CDR3 protein: CASSPKGQGHYEQYF

V gene: TRBV21-1
J gene: TRBJ2-7
CDR3 protein: CASSGDVVEYEQYF

V gene: TRBV27
J gene: TRBJ2-2
CDR3 protein: CASSEGLGTGELFF

V gene: TRBV28
J gene: TRBJ2-7
CDR3 protein: CASSPFIDPGGYEQYF

V gene: TRBV28
J gene: TRBJ2-1
CDR3 protein: CASSRRQGRTNEQFF

V gene: TRBV5-6
J gene: TRBJ2-7
CDR3 protein: CASSLVVGPIYEQYF

V gene: TRBV6-5
J gene: TRBJ2-7
CDR3 protein: CASSYGDEQYF

V gene: TRBV7-9
J gene: TRBJ2-5
CDR3 protein: CAPGPMQETQYF

V gene: TRBV5-1
J gene: TRBJ2-1
CDR3 protein: CASSLGTSDFYNEQFF

V gene: TRBV15
J gene: TRBJ1-5
CDR3 protein: CATSRDSDQPQHF

V gene: TRBV15
J gene: TRBJ2-5
CDR3 protein: CATSRSSAVQETQYF

V gene: TRBV2
J gene: TRBJ1-5
CDR3 protein: CASTEQPYSNQPQHF

V gene: TRBV6-1
J gene: TRBJ2-7
CDR3 protein: CASSEGGSDQYEQYF

V gene: TRBV27
J gene: TRBJ2-5
CDR3 protein: CASSWTGETQYF

V gene: TRBV7-9
J gene: TRBJ2-3
CDR3 protein: CASSFRLATDTQYF

V gene: TRBV28
J gene: TRBJ1-4
CDR3 protein: CASSFEDSNEKLFF

V gene: TRBV7-8
J gene: TRBJ2-7
CDR3 protein: CASSLGLEYEQYF

V gene: TRBV7-9
J gene: TRBJ2-7
CDR3 protein: CASSSTSGSGPYEQYF

V gene: TRBV7-2
J gene: TRBJ2-1
CDR3 protein: CASRKYNEQFF

V gene: TRBV4-3
J gene: TRBJ2-3
CDR3 protein: CASSPEIISTDTQYF

V gene: TRBV4-1
J gene: TRBJ1-5
CDR3 protein: CASSQDRSVLQPQHF

V gene: TRBV18
J gene: TRBJ2-7
CDR3 protein: CASSPLDRRTSGVSSYEQYF

V gene: TRBV27
J gene: TRBJ1-1
CDR3 protein: CASRGYGGGMNTEAFF

V gene: TRBV19
J gene: TRBJ1-1
CDR3 protein: CASSIYQASNTEAFF

V gene: TRBV18
J gene: TRBJ1-1
CDR3 protein: CASSQDRGEAFF

V gene: TRBV7-9
J gene: TRBJ2-7
CDR3 protein: CASSLYGRDNTYEQYF

V gene: TRBV7-6
J gene: TRBJ2-5
CDR3 protein: CASSSALRDREETQYF

V gene: TRBV5-1
J gene: TRBJ2-5
CDR3 protein: CASSELRRIGETQYF

V gene: TRBV6-4
J gene: TRBJ2-3
CDR3 protein: CASSEAVGGTDTQYF

V gene: TRBV29-1
J gene: TRBJ2-5
CDR3 protein: CSFRRDRANQETQYF

V gene: TRBV28
J gene: TRBJ1-1
CDR3 protein: CASSFPTRAGDTEAFF

V gene: TRBV19
J gene: TRBJ2-1
CDR3 protein: CASSPGVEQFF

V gene: TRBV15
J gene: .
CDR3 protein: CATSRGEGTTYEQYF

V gene: TRBV2
J gene: TRBJ2-1
CDR3 protein: CASSDQGLAGGGDNEQFF

V gene: TRBV7-9
J gene: TRBJ2-5
CDR3 protein: CASSPGGRETQYF

V gene: TRBV7-6
J gene: TRBJ1-1
CDR3 protein: CASSLEAAGSPEAFF

V gene: TRBV11-3
J gene: TRBJ2-2
CDR3 protein: CASSRRGHGELFF

V gene: TRBV14
J gene: TRBJ2-1
CDR3 protein: CASSQVTGTDGNEQFF

V gene: TRBV11-2
J gene: TRBJ2-2
CDR3 protein: CASSSFDFPHTGELFF

V gene: TRBV19
J gene: TRBJ2-1
CDR3 protein: CASSIGFNEQFF

V gene: TRBV5-6
J gene: TRBJ2-3
CDR3 protein: CASSLWTGGFPDTQYF

V gene: TRBV29-1
J gene: TRBJ2-7
CDR3 protein: CSVESGTGDSYEQYF

V gene: TRBV5-4
J gene: TRBJ2-1
CDR3 protein: CASSPGPSRQLF

V gene: TRBV7-9
J gene: TRBJ2-3
CDR3 protein: CASSLPRLAASTDTQYF

V gene: TRBV28
J gene: TRBJ1-3
CDR3 protein: CASSLNLFSGNTIYF

V gene: TRBV5-1
J gene: TRBJ2-7
CDR3 protein: CASSSKIGQLYEQYF

V gene: TRBV27
J gene: TRBJ2-5
CDR3 protein: CASSRGGDGQETQYF

V gene: TRBV29-1
J gene: TRBJ1-2
CDR3 protein: CSASEPANYGYTF

V gene: TRBV4-1
J gene: TRBJ2-3
CDR3 protein: CASSQEEGQGAQTDTQYF

V gene: TRBV27
J gene: TRBJ2-3
CDR3 protein: CASSFGTAFPTDTQYF